A selection of T cell receptor beta chains follows, all from one sample in a study of CD8 T cells in ankylosing spondylitis. TCRdb used MiXCR to reprocess the 5' RACE reads, holding one entry per CDR3 protein. The profile shows about 42,000 distinct CDR3 sequences, over 3.5% of them singletons. Material: blood, either unsorted or a sorted T cell fraction (not recorded which). These receptors came from a female donor with ankylosing spondylitis or in good health (not recorded which). Each CDR3 is given without its conserved first and last residue. For some rows the clone size is stated as once, few or many, or as a class when expanded; others skip it.

j_call | clone_size | v_call | cdr3_aa
TRBJ1-4 | many | TRBV9 | ASSVKGRREKLF
TRBJ2-7 | many | TRBV9 | ASSVGQGAYEQY
TRBJ1-1 | many | TRBV9 | ASSVGGQGLGTEAF
TRBJ1-1 | many | TRBV9 | ASSVQGGSTEAF
TRBJ2-3 | many | TRBV9 | ASSVRALGTDTQY
TRBJ2-7 | many | TRBV9 | ASSPGGYEQY
TRBJ2-1 | many | TRBV9 | ASTPALGDEQF
TRBJ1-2 | many | TRBV9 | ASSAGTGVGYT
TRBJ2-1 | many | TRBV9 | ASSVEAGAQN
TRBJ2-3 | many | TRBV9 | ASSVGDRAPDTQY
TRBJ2-7 | many | TRBV9 | ASSTGPGQPYEQY
TRBJ2-3 | many | TRBV9 | ASSPGTTDTQY
TRBJ2-1 | many | TRBV9 | ASSVEGSYNEQF
TRBJ1-1 | NA | TRBV9 | ASGAQSGTEAF
TRBJ1-1 | many | TRBV9 | ASSPRTRKGTEAF
TRBJ2-2 | many | TRBV9 | ASSPWGQGHTGELF
TRBJ2-7 | NA | TRBV9 | ASSVGVSGASYEQY
TRBJ2-3 | many | TRBV9 | ASSVDPSTDTQY
TRBJ1-2 | many | TRBV9 | ASSVANRNYGYT
TRBJ2-3 | many | TRBV9 | ASSSVPSTDTQY
TRBJ2-5 | medium-sized | TRBV9 | ASSAQASGKETQY
TRBJ2-7 | many | TRBV9 | ASSGTENSYEQY
TRBJ1-1 | many | TRBV9 | ASSDSLVGAVNTEAF
TRBJ2-1 | few | TRBV9 | ASSGGFSYNEQF
TRBJ2-1 | many | TRBV9 | ASSERASGGPLGSYNEQF
TRBJ1-6 | NA | TRBV9 | ASSVDHREDSPLH
TRBJ1-2 | many | TRBV9 | ASSVGLHGYT
TRBJ2-1 | NA | TRBV9 | ASSSQGQGGNEQF
TRBJ2-2 | NA | TRBV9 | ASSVVAEPVNTGELF
TRBJ1-1 | many | TRBV9 | ASSVAAMTGGTEAF
TRBJ1-1 | medium-sized | TRBV9 | ASSSRTGGVGIEAF
TRBJ2-7 | many | TRBV20-1 | SAAAPGQFLSYEQY
TRBJ2-1 | many | TRBV9 | ASSGTGPGEQF
TRBJ1-1 | many | TRBV9 | ASSVAGEVIDTEAF
TRBJ1-1 | many | TRBV9 | ASSPLGTVNTEAF